This T cell receptor (beta chain) came from a study of T cell responses to AZD1222 COVID-19 vaccine. As for this clone: Its antigen is not identified.

Sequencing used immunoSEQ multiplex PCR; TCRdb keeps in-frame clones, though not all of them. This sample carries 150,000 to 200,000 clones, about nine tenths of them seen once, and the ten largest clones take less than 3%. Broader study findings: Nearly half of spike-specific TCRs reportedly target unmutated variant regions. Clonal diversity was possibly underestimated; the donors were predominantly white British and more often female. At 160-218 and 743-854, vaccine-associated CD4 TCRs were dominant, and they spanned spike.

Trimming removed 6 bases from V and 3 bases from J, with 12 bases in between. Germline values: CDR1 KGHSH, CDR2 LQKENI. The CDR3 loop spans 13 amino acids. This chain joins TRBV18 and TRBJ2-7; no definite D call. The sequencing here drew on peripheral blood, taken on day 0 of MenACWY control vaccination. The receptor was isolated from an adult in good health. CDR3 nucleotide sequence: TGTGCCAGCTCCCTCACGGACGGCTACGAGCAGTACTTC. Translation gives CASSLTDGYEQYF.